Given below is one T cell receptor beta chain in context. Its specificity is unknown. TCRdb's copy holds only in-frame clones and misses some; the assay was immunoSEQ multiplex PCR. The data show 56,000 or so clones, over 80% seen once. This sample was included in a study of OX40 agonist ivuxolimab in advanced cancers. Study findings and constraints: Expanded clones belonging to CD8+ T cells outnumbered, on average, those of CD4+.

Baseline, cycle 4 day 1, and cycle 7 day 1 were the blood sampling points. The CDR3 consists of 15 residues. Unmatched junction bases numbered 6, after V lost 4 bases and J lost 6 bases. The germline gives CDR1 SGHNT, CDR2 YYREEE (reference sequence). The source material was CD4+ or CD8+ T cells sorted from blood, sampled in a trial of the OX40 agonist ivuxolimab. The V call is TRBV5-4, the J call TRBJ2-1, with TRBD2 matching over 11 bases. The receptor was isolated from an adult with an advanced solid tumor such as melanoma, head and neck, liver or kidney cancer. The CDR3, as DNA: TGTGCCAGCAGCCTGACTAGCGGGACCGCCAATGAGCAGTTCTTC. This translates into CASSLTSGTANEQFF.